The entry below gives a single T cell receptor (beta chain) sequence along with its context. Antigen: not known. Using its own MiXCR run on the multiplex PCR reads, TCRdb lists one record per CDR3 protein. The table records about 270,000 distinct CDR3 sequences, about 30% of them present only once. Breast cancer patients provided tissue from their axillary draining lymph nodes. The entry originates in a study of breast tumors, draining lymph nodes, adjacent tissues. The V end lost 1 base, the J end lost 8 bases, and 8 bases lay between the germline ends. Germline loops: CDR1 SGHTA, CDR2 FQGNSA. The length of the CDR3 is 13 residues. General observations from the study: Tumors had less TCR diversity than lymph nodes, more than nontumor tissue. That most tumor T cells come from lymph nodes remained unproven. Most tumor T cells seemingly derive from lymph node, then expand in tumor. Tumor and nontumor repertoires were significantly more similar in luminal-like than in basal-like breast cancer.

The chain uses TRBV7-2 and TRBJ2-2, with D possibly matching TRBD2 (5 bases). This TCR came from a female donor with breast cancer. Some clones in this sample may be carry-over from other donors' samples. Sequenced material: axillary lymph node tissue. CDR3 coding DNA: TGTGCCAGCAGCTTAGAAGAGGGAGGGGAGCTGTTTTTT. Amino acids: CASSLEEGGELFF.